The 10 T cell receptor beta chains below come from one sample, sequenced in a study of cytomegalovirus exposure and HLA in healthy donors. 60 Vbeta and 13 Jbeta primers were used in PCR. Clones were sequenced by immunoSEQ multiplex PCR, and TCRdb holds only the in-frame ones, with some missing. The sample has fewer than 250,000 clones, about nine tenths seen once. Material: PBMCs. These receptors came from a man aged 25 to 40 in good health and CMV-seronegative.

This chain links TRBV19 with TRBJ1-2; no clear D. The ends were cut back, 6 bases at V and 1 base at J, with 9 bases in the middle. CDR3 size: 13 residues. Germline assignment: CDR1 LNHDA and CDR2 SQIVND (reference sequence). This CDR3 is CASRLGLNYGYTF. CDR3 nucleotide sequence: TGTGCCAGTAGACTCGGACTTAACTATGGCTACACCTTC. Combining the CDR3 with reference TRBV19 and TRBJ1-2 gives the whole variable domain DGGITQSPKYLFRKEGQNVTLSCEQNLNHDAMYWYRQDPGQGLRLIYYSQIVNDFQKGDIAEGYSVSREKKESFPLTVTSAQKNPTAFYLCASRLGLNYGYTFGSGTRLTVV.

This clone is a singleton in its sample. The chain has TRBV4-3 and TRBJ1-1; unclear D gene. Germline V lookup: CDR1 LGHNA, CDR2 YSLEER. The germline V and J ends were trimmed by 4 bases and 1 base, with 13 bases remaining between them. The CDR3 spans 15 residues. The CDR3 spells CASSPGPLRNTEAFF. The CDR3 DNA reads as TGCGCCAGCAGCCCTGGGCCCTTGAGGAACACTGAAGCTTTCTTT.

V and J are TRBV27 and TRBJ2-1; tentatively, D is TRBD2 (5 bases). V lost 5 bases and J lost 9, with 14 bases in between. The germline V gene encodes CDR1 MNHEY and CDR2 SMNVEV (reference sequence). The CDR3 contains 13 residues. The CDR3 bases are TGTGCCAGCAGTCCTATATCGAGGGTTGAGCAGTTCTTC. It specifies CASSPISRVEQFF.

This clone was seen only a few times. This sequence joins TRBV23-1 and TRBJ2-5; 8 bases map to TRBD1. TRBV23-1 is an ORF, with its function uncertain. V dropped 2 bases and J dropped 5; count of bases not matched to a gene: 22. The CDR3 is 20 residues long. The CDR3 coding sequence is TGCGCCAGCAGTCAAGTTGGGTTTTTGGGACAGGTCCACACACGGGAGACCCAGTACTTC. Translating gives CASSQVGFLGQVHTRETQYF.

The chain has TRBV4-2 and TRBJ2-7, with 7 bases matching TRBD1. Losses at the gene ends were 0 bases for V and 2 bases for J; bases not matched to a gene: 7. Germline V gene data show CDR1 as LGHNA and CDR2 as YNFKEQ. The CDR3 sequence is 16 residues long. The CDR3 loop is CASSQDPGGSAYEQYF. CDR3 nucleotide sequence: TGTGCCAGCAGCCAAGATCCAGGGGGATCCGCCTACGAGCAGTACTTC.

This chain uses TRBV5-1 with TRBJ1-1, with D possibly TRBD1 on 6 matching bases. V shed 1 base and J shed 4 bases, with 20 bases lying between them. Germline CDR1 is SGHRS and CDR2 is YFSETQ. The CDR3 loop spans 17 amino acids. The CDR3 DNA is TGCGCCAGCAGCTTGTCTCGCGAAACAGGGAGGGTCACTGAAGCTTTCTTT. It specifies CASSLSRETGRVTEAFF.

The J gene is TRBJ2-5, the V gene TRBV2; the match to TRBD1 covers 9 bases. With V trimmed by 3 bases and J by 4 bases, 9 bases remained unmatched. This CDR3 region has 16 residues. Germline V lookup: CDR1 SNHLY, CDR2 FYNNEI. The CDR3 loop reads CASSELQGAFGETQYF. In DNA, the CDR3 is TGTGCCAGCAGTGAGCTACAGGGGGCGTTTGGAGAGACCCAGTACTTC.

The chain's CDR3 is CATSRGSGTAYEQYF. The CDR3 DNA reads TGTGCCACCAGCAGAGGATCCGGGACAGCGTACGAGCAGTACTTC. The gene calls are TRBV15 and TRBJ2-7; 7 bases align to TRBD1. The CDR3 runs to 15 residues. Germline V gene data show CDR1 as LNHNV and CDR2 as YYDKDF (reference sequence). V lost 1 base, J lost 4 bases, and 7 bases stayed unmatched.

In nucleotides, the CDR3 is TGCGCCAGCAGTGAAGCGGGTCAGCCCCAGCATTTT. Translated, it gives CASSEAGQPQHF. The chain joins TRBV10-2 to TRBJ1-5; D not resolved. The V gene's germline CDR1 is WSHSY and CDR2 SAAADI. The CDR3 is made up of 12 amino acids. V lost 3 bases to trimming and J lost 6 bases, with 6 bases between them.

This sequence joins TRBV12-5 and TRBJ2-5; 8 nucleotides line up with TRBD2. This CDR3 comprises 14 residues. The trim removed 6 bases at V and 5 bases at J, leaving 8 bases unmatched. Germline-derived CDR1 and CDR2 are LGHNT and FRNRAP. The CDR3 region is CASGLSGGQETQYF. The DNA of the CDR3 is TGTGCTAGTGGCCTCTCGGGGGGGCAGGAGACCCAGTACTTC.